The rows below give T cell receptor beta chains drawn from one sample of a study of blood T cell repertoires in COVID-19. The method was immunoSEQ multiplex PCR; TCRdb's version includes in-frame clones alone and lacks a portion of them. The table lists some 220,000 clones, over 75% of them singletons. Sequences were obtained from peripheral blood. These receptors were taken from a woman in her 70s with COVID-19, enrolled during active disease. Each CDR3 is given without its conserved first and last residue.

V: TRBV2; J: TRBJ2-5; CDR3: ASTFGGGTSGAQETQY
V: TRBV5-1; J: TRBJ2-1; CDR3: ASSLDEVSSYNEQF
V: TRBV11-2; J: TRBJ1-1; CDR3: ASSLLDRAEAF
V: TRBV19; J: TRBJ1-2; CDR3: ASSMGSPAGKGYGYT
V: TRBV13; J: TRBJ2-2; CDR3: ASSFGLVNVNTGELF
V: TRBV5-5; J: TRBJ2-1; CDR3: ASSLGGVTEQF
V: TRBV21-1; J: TRBJ2-7; CDR3: ASSKPGDSSGEQY
V: TRBV4-2; J: TRBJ1-5; CDR3: ASSLFRGLNQPQH
V: TRBV5-4; J: TRBJ1-1; CDR3: ASSFNRGGNTEAF
V: TRBV7-3; J: TRBJ2-5; CDR3: ASSSTSGTGETQY
V: TRBV6-5; J: TRBJ1-2; CDR3: ASRLPGQGSDYT
V: TRBV2; J: TRBJ2-2; CDR3: ASSRESGELF
V: TRBV7-8; J: TRBJ2-7; CDR3: ASTPEEAPGPYEQY
V: TRBV3-1/TRBV3-2; J: TRBJ1-2; CDR3: ASSQVSANYGYT
V: TRBV19; J: TRBJ1-1; CDR3: ASSSRVGEAF
V: TRBV7-9; J: TRBJ1-2; CDR3: ASSLDRGDYGYT
V: TRBV19; J: TRBJ2-7; CDR3: ASSRQGISYEQY
V: TRBV12-3/TRBV12-4; J: TRBJ1-1; CDR3: ASSLGTSSEAF
V: TRBV5-4; J: TRBJ1-2; CDR3: ASSLDRNPYGYT
V: TRBV18; J: TRBJ1-2; CDR3: ASLTTTGGNPHGYT
V: TRBV7-3; J: TRBJ2-5; CDR3: ASSPSGLAGETQY
V: TRBV23-1; J: TRBJ1-4; CDR3: ASSQTGQDEKLF
V: TRBV5-1; J: TRBJ1-2; CDR3: ASSNRDSSLYGYT
V: TRBV15; J: TRBJ1-5; CDR3: ATQTLGWGQPFNQPQH
V: TRBV2; J: TRBJ2-5; CDR3: ASSDTRQETQY
V: TRBV5-4; J: TRBJ2-7; CDR3: ASSTTSGGAYEQY
V: TRBV19; J: TRBJ2-3; CDR3: ASTGGNTDTQY
V: TRBV7-3; J: TRBJ2-5; CDR3: ASSLQLAGGRGETQY
V: TRBV7-3; J: TRBJ1-1; CDR3: ASSKGLYTEAF
V: TRBV6-2/TRBV6-3; J: TRBJ2-1; CDR3: ASSLAGVTYNEQF
V: TRBV5-8; J: TRBJ2-6; CDR3: ASIPLRSGANVLT
V: TRBV3-1/TRBV3-2; J: TRBJ2-7; CDR3: ASSDVGGGTYEQY